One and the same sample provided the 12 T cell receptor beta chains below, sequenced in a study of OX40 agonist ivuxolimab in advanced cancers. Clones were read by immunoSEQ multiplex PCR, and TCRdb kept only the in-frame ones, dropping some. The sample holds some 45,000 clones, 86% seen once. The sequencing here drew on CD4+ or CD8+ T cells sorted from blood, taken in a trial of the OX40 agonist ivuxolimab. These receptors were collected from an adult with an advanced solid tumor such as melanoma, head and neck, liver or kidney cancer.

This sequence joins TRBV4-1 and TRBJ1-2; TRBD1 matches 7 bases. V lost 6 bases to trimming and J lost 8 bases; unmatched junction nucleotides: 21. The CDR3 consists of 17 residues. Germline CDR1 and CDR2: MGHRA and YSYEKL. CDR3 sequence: CASREVGRGTPPGGYTF. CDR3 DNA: TGCGCCAGCAGGGAAGTGGGCAGGGGGACTCCCCCGGGGGGCTACACCTTC.

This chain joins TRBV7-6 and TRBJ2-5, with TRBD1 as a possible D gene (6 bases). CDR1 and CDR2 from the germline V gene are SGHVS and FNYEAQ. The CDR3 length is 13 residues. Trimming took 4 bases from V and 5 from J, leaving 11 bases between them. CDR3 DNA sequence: TGTGCCAGCAGCTCAGCAGGGGCCGAGACCCAGTACTTC. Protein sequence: CASSSAGAETQYF.

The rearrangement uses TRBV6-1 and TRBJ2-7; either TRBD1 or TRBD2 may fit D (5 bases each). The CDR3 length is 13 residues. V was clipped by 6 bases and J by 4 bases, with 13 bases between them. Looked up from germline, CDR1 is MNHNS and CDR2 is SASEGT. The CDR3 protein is CASRGVLGYEQYV. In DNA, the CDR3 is TGTGCCAGCAGGGGGGTTTTAGGTTACGAGCAGTACGTC.

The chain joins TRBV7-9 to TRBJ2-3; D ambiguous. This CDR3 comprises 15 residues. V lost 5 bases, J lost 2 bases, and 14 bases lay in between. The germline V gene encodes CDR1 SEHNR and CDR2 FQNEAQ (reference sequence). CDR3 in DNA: TGTGCCAGCAGCATAGGGTTTGCGTTCACAGATACGCAGTATTTT. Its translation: CASSIGFAFTDTQYF.

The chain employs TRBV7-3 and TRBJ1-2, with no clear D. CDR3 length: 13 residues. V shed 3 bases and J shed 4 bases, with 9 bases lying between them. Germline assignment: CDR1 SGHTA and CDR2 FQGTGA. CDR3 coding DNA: TGTGCCAGCAGCTTTGACGGTATCTATGGCTACACCTTC. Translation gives CASSFDGIYGYTF.

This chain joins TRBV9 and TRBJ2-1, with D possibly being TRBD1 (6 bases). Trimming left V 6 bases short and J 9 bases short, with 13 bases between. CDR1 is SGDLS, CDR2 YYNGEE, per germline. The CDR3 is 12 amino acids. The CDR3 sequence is CASISDRGEQFF. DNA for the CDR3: TGTGCCAGCATCTCGGACAGAGGTGAGCAGTTCTTC.

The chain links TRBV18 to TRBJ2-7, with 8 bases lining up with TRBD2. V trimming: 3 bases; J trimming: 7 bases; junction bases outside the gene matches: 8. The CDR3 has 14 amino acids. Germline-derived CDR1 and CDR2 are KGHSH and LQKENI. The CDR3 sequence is CASSPSGGSPEQYV. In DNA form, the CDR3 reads TGTGCCAGCTCACCGAGCGGGGGCTCCCCTGAGCAGTACGTC.

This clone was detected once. CDR3 DNA: TGTGCCAGCCAACTAGCGGGGGTTGGGAATGAGCAGTTCTTC. Protein: CASQLAGVGNEQFF. The chain is built from TRBV6-6 and TRBJ2-1; 11 nucleotides align to TRBD2. This CDR3 has 14 residues. Germline CDR1 and CDR2: MNHNY and SVGAGI (reference sequence). V lost 8 bases to trimming and J lost 7 bases; unmatched junction nucleotides: 7.

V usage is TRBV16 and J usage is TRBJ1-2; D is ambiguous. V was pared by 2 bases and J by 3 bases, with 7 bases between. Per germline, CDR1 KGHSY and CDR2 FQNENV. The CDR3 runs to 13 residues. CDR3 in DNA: TGTGCCAGCAGCCAAGGGTACGACTATGGCTACACCTTC. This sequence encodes CASSQGYDYGYTF.

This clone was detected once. The CDR3 sequence is CASSAGGTYEQYF. In DNA, the CDR3 is TGTGCCAGCAGCGCGGGAGGGACCTACGAGCAGTACTTC. The chain recombines TRBV13 with TRBJ2-7, with TRBD2 identical over 9 bases. The CDR3 contains 13 residues. The germline V gene encodes CDR1 PRHDT and CDR2 FYEKMQ (reference sequence). The V segment lost 5 bases and the J segment 2 bases; nucleotides outside the gene matches: 1.

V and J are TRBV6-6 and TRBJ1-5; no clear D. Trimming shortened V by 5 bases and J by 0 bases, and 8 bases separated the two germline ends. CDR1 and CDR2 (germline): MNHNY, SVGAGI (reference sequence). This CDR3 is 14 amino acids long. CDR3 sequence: CASSTRGSNQPQHF. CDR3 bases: TGTGCCAGCAGTACCCGAGGTAGCAATCAGCCCCAGCATTTT.

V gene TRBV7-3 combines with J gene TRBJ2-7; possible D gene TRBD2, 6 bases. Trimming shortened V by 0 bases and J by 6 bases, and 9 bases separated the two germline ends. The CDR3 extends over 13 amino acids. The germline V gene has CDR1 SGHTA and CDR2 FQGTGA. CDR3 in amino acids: CASSLTGGPEQYF. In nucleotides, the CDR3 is TGTGCCAGCAGCTTAACGGGAGGACCCGAGCAGTACTTC.